The clone carrying this T cell receptor (beta chain) was detected ten times or more. The data originate from a study of T cells in Graves' hyperthyroidism and ophthalmopathy. Researchers took RNA transcripts and amplified the TCR beta CDR3 regions from them. When the TCR CDR3 underwent first-round RT-PCR, the HTBI primer set was used. TCRdb redid the calling of the multiplex PCR reads with MiXCR, one entry per CDR3 protein. The data show about 740,000 distinct CDR3 sequences, around 13% seen once. Graves' hyperthyroidism qualified as stable when ophthalmopathy did not progress within 18 months. Diagnosis relied on clinical symptoms, serum thyroxine and TRAb, thyroid ultrasound and orbital computed tomography. The PBMCs studied were ones that came from around 10 ml fresh peripheral blood. The specimen sequenced was blood. This TCR was recovered from a woman younger than 35 with Graves' hyperthyroidism.

The CDR3 here is CASSLAGKDTQYF. CDR3 DNA sequence: TGTGCCAGCAGCCTAGCGGGCAAGGATACGCAGTATTTT. This chain links TRBV3-1 with TRBJ2-3; 7 nucleotides line up with TRBD2. This CDR3 comprises 13 residues. J was trimmed by 6 bases and V by 4 bases; bases with no gene match: 4. CDR1 and CDR2 (germline): LGHDT, YNNKEL (reference sequence).